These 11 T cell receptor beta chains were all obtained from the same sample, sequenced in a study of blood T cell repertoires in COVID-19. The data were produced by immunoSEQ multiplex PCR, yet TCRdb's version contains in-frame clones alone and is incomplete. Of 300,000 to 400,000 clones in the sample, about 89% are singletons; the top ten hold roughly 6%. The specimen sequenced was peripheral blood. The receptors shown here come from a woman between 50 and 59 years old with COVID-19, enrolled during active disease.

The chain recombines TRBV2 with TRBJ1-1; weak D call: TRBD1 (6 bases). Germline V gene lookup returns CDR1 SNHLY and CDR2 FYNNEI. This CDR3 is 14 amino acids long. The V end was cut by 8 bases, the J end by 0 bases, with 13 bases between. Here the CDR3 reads CASGRGIMNTEAFF. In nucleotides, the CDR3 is TGTGCCAGCGGAAGGGGGATCATGAACACTGAAGCTTTCTTT. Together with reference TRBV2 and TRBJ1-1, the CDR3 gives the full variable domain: EPEVTQTPSHQVTQMGQEVILRCVPISNHLYFYWYRQILGQKVEFLVSFYNNEISEKSEIFDDQFSVERPDGSNFTLKIRSTKLEDSAMYFCASGRGIMNTEAFFGQGTRLTVV.

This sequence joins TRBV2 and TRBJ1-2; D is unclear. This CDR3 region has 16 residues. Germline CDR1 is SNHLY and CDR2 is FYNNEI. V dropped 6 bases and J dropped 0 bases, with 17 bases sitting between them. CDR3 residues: CASRRTSGLANYGYTF. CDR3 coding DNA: TGTGCCAGCAGACGAACGTCAGGCCTGGCTAACTATGGCTACACCTTC.

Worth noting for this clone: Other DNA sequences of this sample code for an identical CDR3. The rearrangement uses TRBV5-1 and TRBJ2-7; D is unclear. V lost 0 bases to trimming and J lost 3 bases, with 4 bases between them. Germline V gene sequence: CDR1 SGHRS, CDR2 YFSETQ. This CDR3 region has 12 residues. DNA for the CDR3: TGCGCCAGCAGCTTGGGCGGCTACGAGCAGTACTTC. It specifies CASSLGGYEQYF. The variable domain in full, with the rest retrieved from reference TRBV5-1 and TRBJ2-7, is KAGVTQTPRYLIKTRGQQVTLSCSPISGHRSVSWYQQTPGQGLQFLFEYFSETQRNKGNFPGRFSGRQFSNSRSEMNVSTLELGDSALYLCASSLGGYEQYFGPGTRLTVT.

CDR3 residues: CASSLVASGGETQYF. The CDR3 DNA sequence: TGCGCCAGCAGCTTGGTGGCTAGCGGGGGGGAGACCCAGTACTTC. The chain couples TRBV5-1 to TRBJ2-5, with 11 positions matching TRBD2. This CDR3 region has 15 residues. Germline trimming cut 0 bases from V and 5 bases from J; bases unmatched to any gene: 3. Germline V gene sequence: CDR1 SGHRS, CDR2 YFSETQ.

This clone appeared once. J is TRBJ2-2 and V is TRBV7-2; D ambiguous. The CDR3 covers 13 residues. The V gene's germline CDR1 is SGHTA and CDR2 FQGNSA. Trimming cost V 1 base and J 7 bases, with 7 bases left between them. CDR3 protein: CASSLVSRGELFF. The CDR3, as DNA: TGTGCCAGCAGCTTAGTGTCGCGCGGGGAGCTGTTTTTT.

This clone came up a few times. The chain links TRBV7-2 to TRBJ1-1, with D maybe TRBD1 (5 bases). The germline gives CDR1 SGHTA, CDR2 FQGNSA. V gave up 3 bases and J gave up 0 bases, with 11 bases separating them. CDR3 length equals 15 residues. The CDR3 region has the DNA TGTGCCAGCAGCTTCCCGGGGGGTATGAACACTGAAGCTTTCTTT. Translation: CASSFPGGMNTEAFF.

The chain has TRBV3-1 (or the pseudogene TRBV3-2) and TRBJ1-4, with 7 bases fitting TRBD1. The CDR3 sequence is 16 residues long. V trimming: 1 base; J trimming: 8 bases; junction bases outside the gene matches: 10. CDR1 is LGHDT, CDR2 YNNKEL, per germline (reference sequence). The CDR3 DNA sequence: TGTGCCAGCAGCCAAGTCGGAGGGGGCCCGGGAGAAAAACTGTTTTTT. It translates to CASSQVGGGPGEKLFF.

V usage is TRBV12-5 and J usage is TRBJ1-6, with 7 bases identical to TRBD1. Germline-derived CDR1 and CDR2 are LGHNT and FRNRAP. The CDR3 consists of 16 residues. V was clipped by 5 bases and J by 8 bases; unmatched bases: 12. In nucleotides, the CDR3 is TGTGCTAGTGGTGGGGACCGGGACAGCCTCTATTCACCCCTCCACTTT. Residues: CASGGDRDSLYSPLHF.

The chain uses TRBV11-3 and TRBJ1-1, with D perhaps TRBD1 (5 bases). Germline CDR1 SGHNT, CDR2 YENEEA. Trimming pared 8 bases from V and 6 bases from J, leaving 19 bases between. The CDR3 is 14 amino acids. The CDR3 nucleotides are TGTGCCAGCGGCGGGGCGGTCGGGGCGGCTGAAGCTTTCTTT. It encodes CASGGAVGAAEAFF.

CDR3 residues: CASSQRLSGAGGGLDEQFF. The DNA for the CDR3 is TGTGCCAGCAGCCAACGCCTTTCGGGGGCGGGAGGGGGGTTGGATGAGCAGTTCTTC. The rearrangement links TRBV3-1 (or the pseudogene TRBV3-2) to TRBJ2-1; the match to TRBD2 covers 9 bases. Trimming cost V 2 bases and J 8 bases; bases outside gene matches: 19. This CDR3 comprises 19 residues. Germline loops: CDR1 LGHDT, CDR2 YNNKEL (reference sequence).

The DNA of the CDR3 is TGTGCCAGCAGTGTAACGACAGGGGGCCCTGAAAAACTGTTTTTT. Translating gives CASSVTTGGPEKLFF. The chain joins TRBV2 to TRBJ1-4; 10 nucleotides line up with TRBD1. The CDR3 has 15 amino acids. With V trimmed by 4 bases and J by 7 bases, 6 bases remained unmatched. Per the germline V gene, CDR1 is SNHLY and CDR2 is FYNNEI.